This record covers a single TCR beta chain. Its antigen is not identified. These data come from a study of T cell responses to AZD1222 COVID-19 vaccine. This table comes from immunoSEQ multiplex PCR, and its TCRdb copy is limited to in-frame clones, with some not included. The sample has more than 70,000 clones; roughly 88% are singletons. Study-wide results and caveats: The donors showed a predominance of white British ancestry and of females, with possible underestimation of clonal diversity. The study found vaccine-associated CD4 TCRs spanning spike, dominant at 160-218 and 743-854. The breadth and depth of Spike-specific TCRs increased once two AZD1222 doses had been given. Within unmutated variant regions lay the reported targets of nearly half of spike-specific TCRs.

With 7 bases clipped from V and 2 bases from J, the junction kept 11 bases outside the gene matches. Looked up from germline, CDR1 is SGHRS and CDR2 is YFSETQ. The CDR3 extends over 15 amino acids. Sequencing used peripheral blood, obtained on day 0 of MenACWY control vaccination. The receptor's source is an adult in good health. This chain links TRBV5-1 with TRBJ1-1; 7 bases fit TRBD1. CDR3 region: CASGEQGTTNTEAFF. The CDR3 DNA is TGCGCCAGCGGGGAACAGGGGACTACAAACACTGAAGCTTTCTTT.